A single sample gave rise to the 6 T cell receptor beta chains below, sequenced in a study of beta chain features in type 1 diabetes. These receptors are not linked to any known antigen. Sequencing targeted expressed TCRB transcripts, as all isolated RNA had been reverse transcribed. Measured with immunoSEQ multiplex PCR; TCRdb has only the in-frame clones, and not every one. Here the sample spans under 300,000 clones, approximately 13% being singletons. Whole-study findings and limits: Among all four CD4+ subsets, Type 1 diabetes patients had TCRB CDR3s that were moderately but significantly shorter.

The specimen sequenced was naive CD4+ T cells from blood. All receptors come from a man aged 30 to 45 with type 1 diabetes.

About this clone itself: The sample carries other DNA sequences with the same CDR3. The chain employs TRBV5-1 and TRBJ2-7; 8 bases match TRBD1. Germline CDR1 SGHRS, CDR2 YFSETQ. The CDR3 is made up of 15 amino acids. Trimming removed 1 base from V and 2 bases from J; junction bases left unmatched: 5. CDR3 nucleotide sequence: TGCGCCAGCAGCTTGTATGGGACAGGCCCCTACGAGCAGTACTTC. Amino acids: CASSLYGTGPYEQYF.

This clone was seen more than once but under ten times. This chain links TRBV2 with TRBJ2-7; 7 bases fit TRBD2. The CDR3 is 14 amino acids. CDR1 is SNHLY, CDR2 FYNNEI, per germline. V trimming: 5 bases; J trimming: 2 bases; junction bases outside the gene matches: 6. In nucleotides, the CDR3 is TGTGCCAGCAGTCGCCAGCGGGGCCCCTACGAGCAGTACTTC. Encoded protein: CASSRQRGPYEQYF.

The table lists this clone with a count of one. The chain joins TRBV7-9 to TRBJ2-4; 7 bases match TRBD1. Germline lookup yields CDR1 SEHNR and CDR2 FQNEAQ (reference sequence). This CDR3 has 14 residues. The V and J ends lost 5 bases and 6 bases, in that order; junction bases with no gene match: 7. As DNA, the CDR3 is TGTGCCAGCAGCCCGGACAGGCAAGGAAACATTCAGTACTTC. The encoded protein is CASSPDRQGNIQYF.

This CDR3 reads CASRKGTGSPEAFF. In nucleotides, the CDR3 is TGCGCCAGCAGGAAGGGGACAGGGTCGCCTGAAGCTTTCTTT. The chain combines TRBV5-1 with TRBJ1-1; 9 bases match TRBD1. V lost 5 bases to trimming and J lost 6 bases; unmatched junction nucleotides: 8. Germline values: CDR1 SGHRS, CDR2 YFSETQ. The CDR3 contains 14 residues.

A few counts support this clone. This chain joins TRBV7-8 and TRBJ2-7, with a tentative D call TRBD2 (5 bases). This CDR3 contains 13 residues. CDR1 SGHVS and CDR2 FQNEAQ come from the germline V gene. V lost 3 bases, J lost 7 bases, and 13 bases lay in between. The CDR3 DNA is TGTGCCAGCAGCTTTAATCCCTCGGGAGAGCAGTACTTC. Residues: CASSFNPSGEQYF.

In its sample, this clone was seen a few times. The CDR3 loop reads CASSSAGTSRFF. The CDR3 DNA is TGTGCCAGCAGCTCCGCCGGGACTAGTAGGTTCTTC. The V and J genes are TRBV7-2 and TRBJ2-1; 8 bases are shared with TRBD2. Losses at the gene ends were 4 bases for V and 15 bases for J; bases not matched to a gene: 8. This CDR3 comprises 12 residues. Germline CDR1 SGHTA, CDR2 FQGNSA.